This TCR beta chain stems from a study of T cell repertoires in cytomegalovirus infection. Study in general: The authors used CMV epitopes that were HLA-C-restricted (recently identified) and HLA-B-restricted (well studied). The public TCR beta signatures pointed to both CMV infection and matching HLA type.

Losses at the gene ends were 5 bases for V and 2 bases for J; bases not matched to a gene: 8. The length of the CDR3 is 16 residues. In germline, CDR1 is SGHVS, CDR2 FQNEAQ. This clonotype was picked up many times. The antigen remains unidentified. Study-wide findings and caveats: There were HLA-C-restricted CMV-specific TCR beta clonotypes dominating the ex vivo response. Summed frequency of shared TCR beta families picked out CMV carriers who also had the relevant HLA.

TCRdb itself ran the reads through MiXCR, one entry per CDR3 protein. Altogether 650,000 to 900,000 distinct CDR3 sequences are present, about 33% being singletons, with the ten largest covering around an eighth. V usage is TRBV7-8 and J usage is TRBJ2-5; 10 bases match TRBD2. The starting material was cultured CD8+ T cells from PBMCs, obtained from culture after CMV antigen stimulation. The receptor's source is a human donor in good health (CMV status not recorded). Some clones in this sample may be carry-over from other donors' samples. This chain's CDR3 is CASSPGTSERQETQYF. The DNA of the CDR3 is TGTGCCAGCAGCCCTGGGACTAGCGAGCGTCAAGAGACCCAGTACTTC. The whole variable domain, remainder taken from reference TRBV7-8 and TRBJ2-5, is GAGVSQSPRYKVAKRGQDVALRCDPISGHVSLFWYQQALGQGPEFLTYFQNEAQLDKSGLPSDRFFAERPEGSVSTLKIQRTQQEDSAVYLCASSPGTSERQETQYFGPGTRLLVL.